This entry concerns a single TCR beta chain. This clonotype was counted a few times. What this receptor recognizes is not known. The input lacks base qualities; no much larger clone sits a single base away. Libraries were made using PCR. For sequencing, an Illumina HiSeq 2500 was employed. TCR library preparation used molecular barcoding, with unique molecular identifiers applied to normalize quantification of the TCRbeta repertoire. In-frame beta chains were kept once TCRdb had trimmed the public reads at Q25 with fastp and called clones with MiXCR. Each entry merges the rows of one CDR3 protein and shows their most common DNA and genes. For this sample the table gives some 220,000 distinct CDR3 sequences, of which approximately 9% were detected only once. In total, the top ten clones hold over 5.5% of the sample. This record comes from a study of T-cell reconstitution after alpha-beta-depleted transplantation in children listed by TCRdb under 2016. Turning to the overall study: The study quantitatively tracked T-cell immune reconstitution after TCRalphabeta/CD19-depleted allogeneic hematopoietic cell transplantation in children using TCR repertoire profiling.

The junction carries 12 bases between V and J, which are trimmed by 5 bases and 8 bases respectively. CDR1 is given as SGHNT and CDR2 as YENEEA, both from the germline V gene. The CDR3 contains 13 residues, cysteine and phenylalanine counted. Just the 39-base CDR3 DNA is kept, in frame starting at base 1. This TCR derives from a human donor who donated a stem cell graft to a child with acute lymphoblastic leukemia. The material was PBMCs from the stem cell graft donor, obtained from the stem cell graft. In this chain, TRBV11-3 is recombined with TRBJ2-2; no D segment can be confidently identified. Here is the DNA: TGTGCCAGCAGCCCACAGAGGAGAGGGGAGCTGTTTTTT. This translates into CASSPQRRGELFF.